This entry concerns a single T cell receptor beta chain. Its antigen is unknown. The data belong to a study of regulatory T cells in long-lasting Graves disease. The germline V and J ends were trimmed by 0 bases and 5 bases, with 6 bases remaining between them. Germline V lookup: CDR1 SGHDT, CDR2 YYEEEE. CDR3 length equals 13 residues. Building the TCR beta libraries relied on iRepertoire HTBI primers, and CDR3 regions underwent Arm-PCR. Original processing methods: Spanning all samples, the identified segments comprised 60 to 70 TRBV and over 13 TRBJ. Via MiXCR, TCRdb re-called the multiplex PCR reads, giving one row per CDR3 protein. The V and J calls, along with clone size, are taken from TCRdb and not from the paper's own processing. This table holds fewer than 550,000 distinct CDR3 sequences, 15% to 20% found once. Whole-study results and caveats: Persistent disease was associated with favored TRBV28 usage and with favored use of TRBJ1-2 and TRBJ2-5.

Noted time point: newly diagnosed GD, antithyroid drugs for less than 3 months. Preparation of the TCR library used RNA extracted from PBMCs. These data are also associated with another study on T cells in Graves' hyperthyroidism and ophthalmopathy. That work adds: The primer set for the first-round RT-PCR of the TCR CDR3 was HTBI.

The TCR sequence derives from a woman aged 18-29 years with Graves disease. The source was peripheral blood mononuclear cells (PBMCs), collected at new diagnosis, from a patient treated with antithyroid drugs. This chain joins TRBV5-6 and TRBJ2-4, with D unresolved. The CDR3 here is CASSLGNENIQYF. DNA of the CDR3: TGTGCCAGCAGCTTGGGGAACGAAAACATTCAGTACTTC.